Below are 30 T cell receptor beta chains sequenced from a single sample in a study of T cells in Graves' hyperthyroidism and ophthalmopathy. Amplification of TCR beta CDR3 regions used RNA as the template. During a first-round RT-PCR of the TCR CDR3, the HTBI primer set was used. TCRdb redid the calling of the multiplex PCR reads with MiXCR, one entry per CDR3 protein. Among about 620,000 distinct CDR3 sequences, around 16% were seen once, and the ten largest hold about 3.8%. The sample was blood. Receptor source: a woman aged 25 to 45 with Graves' hyperthyroidism.

The sample holds many counts of this clonotype. The chain links TRBV28 to TRBJ2-1, with D tentatively TRBD1 (5 bases). V was trimmed by 3 bases and J by 5 bases, leaving 8 bases between them. This CDR3 contains 13 residues. CDR1 and CDR2 (germline): MDHEN, SYDVKM. The CDR3: CASSFRGHNEQFF. Here the CDR3 DNA reads TGTGCCAGCAGTTTTAGGGGCCACAATGAGCAGTTCTTC.

This chain connects TRBV6-2 or TRBV6-3 to TRBJ1-2; D call uncertain. From germline, CDR1 is MNHEY and CDR2 SVGEGT. V dropped 5 bases and J dropped 4 bases, with 11 bases sitting between them. The CDR3 has 13 residues. This chain's CDR3 is CASSRGVGYGYTF. CDR3 in DNA: TGTGCCAGCAGTCGGGGTGTCGGCTATGGCTACACCTTC.

This clonotype was recorded a few times. V is TRBV5-5 and J is TRBJ2-1; D is perhaps TRBD1 (5 bases). This CDR3 has 14 amino acids. Germline V gene sequence: CDR1 SGHKS, CDR2 YYEKEE (reference sequence). Between the trimmed V and J ends, which lost 4 bases and 8 bases, there was a span of 16 bases. The CDR3 here is CASSHLTGRDEQFF. CDR3 nucleotide sequence: TGTGCCAGCAGCCATTTAACAGGAAGGGATGAGCAGTTCTTC.

V and J are TRBV28 and TRBJ2-7; 14 bases are a match to TRBD2. V was clipped by 7 bases and J by 0 bases; unmatched bases: 2. There are 15 residues in the CDR3. Germline CDR1 MDHEN, CDR2 SYDVKM. The CDR3 spells CASTTSGRVSYEQYF. The CDR3, as DNA: TGTGCCAGCACGACTAGCGGGAGGGTCTCCTACGAGCAGTACTTC.

The rearrangement uses TRBV5-4 and TRBJ2-1; the match to TRBD2 covers 7 bases. The V and J ends lost 1 base and 10 bases, in that order; junction bases with no gene match: 8. Germline lookup yields CDR1 SGHNT and CDR2 YYREEE (reference sequence). This CDR3 comprises 14 residues. CDR3 sequence: CASSLTGPGGEQFF. Written as DNA, the CDR3 is TGTGCCAGCAGCTTGACGGGCCCCGGGGGGGAGCAGTTCTTC.

At least ten counts were recorded for this clonotype. V is TRBV3-1 and J is TRBJ2-7, with a possible D match to TRBD1 (6 bases). The V gene lost 3 bases and the J gene lost 7 bases, with 19 bases spanning the gap. CDR1 and CDR2 (germline): LGHDT, YNNKEL (reference sequence). The CDR3 length is 15 residues. CDR3 amino acids: CASSQDSSSWREQYF. The CDR3 nucleotides are TGTGCCAGCAGCCAGGACAGCTCAAGTTGGAGAGAGCAGTACTTC.

This clonotype has more than one count but fewer than ten. V usage is TRBV5-1 and J usage is TRBJ1-4; D uncertain. The CDR3 is made up of 13 amino acids. Between the trimmed V and J ends, which lost 4 bases and 7 bases, there was a span of 11 bases. Germline CDR1 SGHRS, CDR2 YFSETQ. CDR3 in amino acids: CASSPTASEKLFF. Written as DNA, the CDR3 is TGCGCCAGCAGCCCCACGGCCTCTGAAAAACTGTTTTTT. Full variable domain (outside the CDR3, taken from reference TRBV5-1 and TRBJ1-4): KAGVTQTPRYLIKTRGQQVTLSCSPISGHRSVSWYQQTPGQGLQFLFEYFSETQRNKGNFPGRFSGRQFSNSRSEMNVSTLELGDSALYLCASSPTASEKLFFGSGTQLSVL.

The chain combines TRBV6-1 with TRBJ1-5, with TRBD1 identical over 7 bases. V lost 6 bases, J lost 3 bases, and 11 bases stayed unmatched. The CDR3 is made up of 16 amino acids. Germline CDR1 and CDR2: MNHNS and SASEGT. CDR3 DNA: TGTGCCAGCAGAAGGACCGGGACAGCAATCAATCAGCCCCAGCATTTT. It specifies CASRRTGTAINQPQHF.

V is TRBV24-1 and J is TRBJ2-1; 10 bases map to TRBD1. This CDR3 has 14 residues. CDR1 is KGHDR and CDR2 is SFDVKD in the germline V gene. V trimming: 6 bases; J trimming: 8 bases; junction bases outside the gene matches: 6. The CDR3 is CATSNRDRGHEQFF. Written as DNA, the CDR3 is TGTGCCACCAGTAACCGGGACAGGGGACATGAGCAGTTCTTC.

The chain couples TRBV27 to TRBJ2-1; 7 bases are a match to TRBD2. V lost 1 base to trimming and J lost 1 base; unmatched junction nucleotides: 19. The germline V gene encodes CDR1 MNHEY and CDR2 SMNVEV (reference sequence). The CDR3 runs 21 residues. This CDR3 reads CASSLYPSTGPTSSSYNEQFF. The CDR3 DNA reads TGTGCCAGCAGTTTATATCCCTCCACTGGCCCGACTAGCTCTTCCTACAATGAGCAGTTCTTC.

The sample holds many counts of this clonotype. This rearrangement joins TRBV5-6 to TRBJ1-1; no firm D call. Germline-derived CDR1 and CDR2 are SGHDT and YYEEEE. Trimming pared 2 bases from V and 1 base from J, leaving 12 bases between. The CDR3 covers 15 residues. The CDR3 sequence is CASSFWSRPNTEAFF. The CDR3 DNA follows: TGTGCCAGCAGCTTTTGGTCAAGACCGAACACTGAAGCTTTCTTT.

J is TRBJ1-5 and V is TRBV6-2 or TRBV6-3, with D possibly TRBD1 on 5 matching bases. Between the trimmed V and J ends, which lost 8 bases and 4 bases, there was a span of 15 bases. The CDR3 is 14 amino acids. Germline V lookup: CDR1 MNHEY, CDR2 SVGEGT. The CDR3 DNA reads TGTGCCAGCGAAACCATACAGGATAATCAGCCCCAGCATTTT. Translating gives CASETIQDNQPQHF.

This clonotype was seen a few times. This rearrangement joins TRBV3-2 to TRBJ2-3; the table's D call, TRBD2, was not checked against the DNA. TRBV3-2 is tagged as a pseudogene. This CDR3 has 16 amino acids. Here the CDR3 reads CASRNKREGRTDTQYF. The CDR3 bases are TGTGCCAGCAGAAACAAGCGGGAGGGCCGAACAGATACGCAGTATTTT.

This chain links TRBV11-2 with TRBJ2-5; D possibly matches TRBD1 or TRBD2 (6 bases each). CDR1 and CDR2 from the germline V gene are SGHAT and FQNNGV. The V end lost 4 bases, the J end lost 6 bases, and 21 bases lay between the germline ends. The CDR3 covers 16 residues. The CDR3 spells CASSSAGDWGRKTQYF. The CDR3 nucleotides read TGTGCCAGCAGCTCCGCTGGGGACTGGGGGCGAAAGACCCAGTACTTC. Based on the CDR3 plus reference TRBV11-2 and TRBJ2-5, the full variable domain is EAGVAQSPRYKIIEKRQSVAFWCNPISGHATLYWYQQILGQGPKLLIQFQNNGVVDDSQLPKDRFSAERLKGVDSTLKIQPAKLEDSAVYLCASSSAGDWGRKTQYFGPGTRLLVL.

This clonotype came up a few times. This rearrangement joins TRBV25-1 to TRBJ1-1; a weak D match, TRBD1 (5 bases). Germline V gene sequence: CDR1 MGHDK, CDR2 SYGVNS. Trimming removed 1 base at V and 4 bases at J, with 10 bases between. This CDR3 comprises 14 residues. CDR3 residues: CASSELQVGTEAFF. CDR3 nucleotide sequence: TGTGCCAGCAGTGAATTACAGGTGGGCACTGAAGCTTTCTTT.

This clonotype was observed many times. J is TRBJ2-3 and V is TRBV7-2; D gene unclear. This CDR3 has 15 amino acids. Germline CDR1 and CDR2: SGHTA and FQGNSA. The V end lost 4 bases, the J end lost 2 bases, and 13 bases lay between the germline ends. The CDR3 DNA sequence: TGTGCCAGCAGCTCCACAAGCGAGGTCACAGATACGCAGTATTTT. As protein: CASSSTSEVTDTQYF.

This clonotype was observed many times. The chain uses TRBV11-2 and TRBJ2-1; D ambiguous. Germline-derived CDR1 and CDR2 are SGHAT and FQNNGV. The CDR3 runs 16 residues. Trimming stripped 0 bases from V and 0 bases from J, with 9 bases between. In nucleotides, the CDR3 is TGTGCCAGCAGCTTAGATATACCGAGCTCCTACAATGAGCAGTTCTTC. Amino acid sequence: CASSLDIPSSYNEQFF.

About this clonotype: Possible read error: a much larger clone is one base away. This chain links TRBV20-1 with TRBJ2-1; 11 bases fit TRBD2. V trimming: 6 bases; J trimming: 10 bases; junction bases outside the gene matches: 8. CDR3 length equals 13 residues. Germline CDR1 DFQATT, CDR2 SNEGSKA (reference sequence). The CDR3 reads CSAITSGSYEQFF. The CDR3 region has the DNA TGCAGTGCCATTACTAGCGGGAGCTACGAGCAGTTCTTC.

This chain links TRBV19 with TRBJ1-1; D is unclear. CDR1 is LNHDA, CDR2 SQIVND, per germline (reference sequence). CDR3 length equals 13 residues. V lost 5 bases and J lost 4, with 11 bases in between. CDR3 amino acids: CASSADPSTEAFF. The CDR3 region has the DNA TGTGCCAGTAGTGCCGACCCGAGCACTGAAGCTTTCTTT.

This clonotype was picked up many times. V gene TRBV6-1 combines with J gene TRBJ2-5; TRBD2 aligns across 14 bases. Trimming removed 5 bases from V and 4 bases from J; junction bases left unmatched: 6. The CDR3 runs to 16 residues. The germline gives CDR1 MNHNS, CDR2 SASEGT. The DNA of the CDR3 is TGTGCCAGCAGTTGGGGTGGACTAGCGGGAGGAGAGACCCAGTACTTC. It translates to CASSWGGLAGGETQYF.

This clonotype was seen at least ten times. The chain is built from TRBV20-1 and TRBJ2-1; D gene ambiguous. CDR3 length: 13 residues. V was pared by 0 bases and J by 10 bases, with 13 bases between. Germline lookup yields CDR1 DFQATT and CDR2 SNEGSKA (reference sequence). This chain's CDR3 is CSARDPTRGEQFF. CDR3 in DNA: TGCAGTGCTAGAGATCCTACACGCGGAGAGCAGTTCTTC.

In this sample, this clonotype turned up a few times. This chain uses TRBV12-3 or TRBV12-4 with TRBJ1-5, with unresolved D. Deletions cut 2 bases from V and 0 bases from J, with 8 bases between. The length of the CDR3 is 15 residues. The CDR3 protein is CASSLHPYSNQPQHF. The CDR3 bases are TGTGCCAGCAGTTTACACCCGTATAGCAATCAGCCCCAGCATTTT.

The rearrangement links TRBV24-1 to TRBJ2-1; either TRBD1 or TRBD2 may supply D (5 bases each). The V and J ends lost 0 bases and 9 bases respectively, with 8 bases between them. Germline V lookup: CDR1 KGHDR, CDR2 SFDVKD. The CDR3 totals 13 residues. The CDR3 loop reads CATSDLRGVEQFF. The DNA of the CDR3 is TGTGCCACCAGTGATTTGCGAGGGGTTGAGCAGTTCTTC.

The chain couples TRBV10-3 to TRBJ2-3; 10 bases map to TRBD2. Germline V gene data show CDR1 as ENHRY and CDR2 as SYGVKD. The J segment lost 0 bases and the V segment lost 6 bases, leaving 6 bases of the junction unmatched. This CDR3 spans 16 amino acids. The CDR3 DNA reads TGTGCCATCAGCGATACTAGCGGGACTAGCACAGATACGCAGTATTTT. It specifies CAISDTSGTSTDTQYF.

This clonotype was detected ten times or more. V gene TRBV28 combines with J gene TRBJ2-7; D not certain. The V and J ends lost 4 bases and 5 bases respectively, with 6 bases between them. The CDR3 totals 11 residues. Germline V gene lookup returns CDR1 MDHEN and CDR2 SYDVKM. As DNA, the CDR3 is TGTGCCAGCAGTTACCTCCACGAGCAGTACTTC. The encoded protein is CASSYLHEQYF.

This clonotype showed up many times. The chain uses TRBV12-3 or TRBV12-4 and TRBJ2-3; 7 bases line up with TRBD2. This CDR3 contains 17 residues. V was pared by 3 bases and J by 4 bases, with 13 bases of the junction left unmatched. The CDR3 is CASSLVSAGVISDTQYF. Written as DNA, the CDR3 is TGTGCCAGCAGTTTGGTTTCTGCGGGAGTTATCTCAGATACGCAGTATTTT.

The chain employs TRBV30 and TRBJ2-3; D assignment may be TRBD1 or TRBD2 (6 bases each). Deletions cut 4 bases from V and 5 bases from J, with 10 bases between. The CDR3 sequence is 12 residues long. Looked up from germline, CDR1 is GTSNPN and CDR2 is SVGIG (reference sequence). The CDR3 loop reads CAWTGGEDTQYF. CDR3 nucleotides: TGTGCCTGGACCGGGGGCGAAGATACGCAGTATTTT.

The table lists this clonotype with many counts. The chain has TRBV6-6 and TRBJ2-3, with D possibly matching TRBD2 (6 bases). V lost 0 bases, J lost 4 bases, and 20 bases lay in between. This CDR3 has 18 residues. Germline V CDR1 and CDR2: MNHNY, SVGAGI (reference sequence). The CDR3 region has the DNA TGTGCCAGCAGTTACTCCGTTGCCTCCTCCTGGGGGGCAGATACGCAGTATTTT. Translating it yields CASSYSVASSWGADTQYF.

The chain uses TRBV28 and TRBJ2-1; 7 bases are shared with TRBD1. With 3 bases clipped from V and 6 bases from J, the junction kept 14 bases outside the gene matches. Germline V gene lookup returns CDR1 MDHEN and CDR2 SYDVKM. There are 17 residues in the CDR3. The CDR3 protein is CASSLTGLGLGANEQFF. DNA of the CDR3: TGTGCCAGCAGTTTGACAGGGTTGGGGTTGGGGGCCAATGAGCAGTTCTTC.

This clonotype was seen more than once but under ten times. The chain has TRBV27 and TRBJ1-1; possible D gene TRBD1, 6 bases. The germline CDR1 and CDR2 sequences are MNHEY and SMNVEV (reference sequence). The CDR3 totals 15 residues. V lost 4 bases and J 1 base, leaving 13 bases between the germline ends. This CDR3 reads CASSSRGRGNTEAFF. The CDR3, as DNA: TGTGCCAGCAGTTCCAGGGGAAGAGGGAACACTGAAGCTTTCTTT.